This T cell receptor (beta chain) was sequenced for a study of T cell repertoires in cytomegalovirus infection. Worth noting for this clonotype: Its antigen is still unknown.

Study-level points and caveats: Summed public TCR beta family frequency identified CMV carriers bearing the relevant HLA.

TCRdb passed the reads through MiXCR, listing each CDR3 protein once. The repertoire holds approximately 200,000 distinct CDR3 sequences, with about 23% as singletons. The CDR3 loop spans 13 amino acids. The V and J ends lost 2 bases and 5 bases respectively, with 10 bases between them. Germline assignment: CDR1 MNHEY and CDR2 SVGEGT. The chain has TRBV6-2 or TRBV6-3 and TRBJ2-7; D remains ambiguous. Sequencing was performed on CD8+ T cells from PBMCs. This receptor was taken from a human donor in good health (CMV status not recorded). Some clones in this sample may be carry-over from other donors' samples. CDR3 in amino acids: CASSYITLDEQYF. CDR3 in DNA: TGTGCCAGCAGTTACATCACTTTGGACGAGCAGTACTTC.